A selection of T cell receptor beta chains follows, all from one sample in a study of Tregs in tolerant kidney transplant recipients. Generated by immunoSEQ multiplex PCR, the TCRdb table keeps only in-frame clones and is missing some. The table has some 110,000 clones, around nine tenths seen once. Sequenced sample: CD4+ T cells from blood. Every receptor here comes from a human donor in good health. The CDR3 runs from the conserved cysteine through the conserved F or W. The D gene is left open where the match is weak. Expanded clones are given a class, and other clones once, few, many or no size at all.

d_gene: TRBD2
abundance: .
j_gene: TRBJ2-5
v_gene: TRBV11-2
CDR3aa: CASSHPGLAGVGETQYF
CDR3nt: TGTGCCAGCAGCCATCCGGGACTAGCGGGGGTAGGGGAGACCCAGTACTTC

d_gene: TRBD1
abundance: .
j_gene: TRBJ2-2
v_gene: TRBV5-1
CDR3aa: CASSLPQSGQGFGELFF
CDR3nt: TGCGCCAGCAGCTTGCCCCAATCGGGACAGGGATTCGGGGAGCTGTTTTTT

d_gene: TRBD1
abundance: .
j_gene: TRBJ2-7
v_gene: TRBV19
CDR3aa: CASSPQGWVYEQYF
CDR3nt: TGTGCCAGTAGTCCACAGGGGTGGGTTTACGAGCAGTACTTC

d_gene: .
abundance: .
j_gene: TRBJ2-7
v_gene: TRBV5-1
CDR3aa: CASSFWTDYEQYF
CDR3nt: TGCGCCAGCAGCTTTTGGACAGATTACGAGCAGTACTTC

d_gene: .
abundance: .
j_gene: TRBJ1-1
v_gene: TRBV2
CDR3aa: CASSENGAGKAFF
CDR3nt: TGTGCCAGCAGTGAAAACGGGGCCGGGAAAGCTTTCTTT

d_gene: TRBD1
abundance: .
j_gene: TRBJ1-6
v_gene: TRBV5-1
CDR3aa: CASSQKPGQGDSPLHF
CDR3nt: TGCGCCAGCAGCCAAAAACCGGGACAGGGGGATTCACCCCTCCACTTT

d_gene: .
abundance: .
j_gene: TRBJ1-1
v_gene: TRBV11-2
CDR3aa: CASSLADRPEAFF
CDR3nt: TGTGCCAGCAGCTTGGCGGACAGACCGGAAGCTTTCTTT

d_gene: TRBD2
abundance: .
j_gene: TRBJ2-5
v_gene: TRBV7-6
CDR3aa: CASSPGLAGGTLHRETQYF
CDR3nt: TGTGCCAGCAGCCCGGGACTAGCGGGGGGAACCCTACACCGGGAGACCCAGTACTTC

d_gene: .
abundance: few
j_gene: TRBJ2-6
v_gene: TRBV5-1
CDR3aa: CASSLVVSSGANVLTF
CDR3nt: TGCGCCAGCAGCTTGGTTGTGAGCTCTGGGGCCAACGTCCTGACTTTC

d_gene: .
abundance: .
j_gene: TRBJ1-2
v_gene: TRBV4-1
CDR3aa: CASSQWTTNYGYTF
CDR3nt: TGCGCCAGCAGCCAATGGACAACAAACTATGGCTACACCTTC

d_gene: .
abundance: .
j_gene: TRBJ1-4
v_gene: TRBV5-1
CDR3aa: CASSSRGGDNEKLFF
CDR3nt: TGCGCCAGCAGCTCCCGGGGCGGGGATAATGAAAAACTGTTTTTT

d_gene: .
abundance: .
j_gene: TRBJ1-5
v_gene: TRBV19
CDR3aa: CASQSLLWGNQPQHF
CDR3nt: TGTGCCAGCCAGAGTCTCCTTTGGGGCAATCAGCCCCAGCATTTT

d_gene: TRBD1
abundance: .
j_gene: TRBJ1-2
v_gene: TRBV29-1
CDR3aa: CSVARDSFYGYTF
CDR3nt: TGCAGCGTAGCGAGGGACAGTTTCTATGGCTACACCTTC

d_gene: TRBD2
abundance: .
j_gene: TRBJ2-2
v_gene: TRBV18
CDR3aa: CASSPGLANTGELFF
CDR3nt: TGTGCCAGCTCACCCGGACTAGCGAACACCGGGGAGCTGTTTTTT

d_gene: TRBD1
abundance: .
j_gene: TRBJ2-2
v_gene: TRBV29-1
CDR3aa: CSVYRGFNTGELFF
CDR3nt: TGCAGCGTCTACAGGGGGTTTAACACCGGGGAGCTGTTTTTT